This T cell receptor beta chain was sequenced in a study of T cells in Graves' hyperthyroidism and ophthalmopathy. Researchers amplified the TCR beta CDR3 regions from RNA transcripts. RT-PCR in the first round (using the HTBI primer set) targeted the TCR CDR3. TCRdb processed the multiplex PCR reads anew with MiXCR; each CDR3 protein has one entry. Of around 530,000 distinct CDR3 sequences in the sample, approximately 17% are singletons; the top ten hold under 20%. The CDR3 loop spans 15 amino acids. The V gene end was trimmed by 0 bases and the J gene end by 8 bases; junction bases not matched to a gene: 8. Germline V gene sequence: CDR1 LGHNA, CDR2 YNFKEQ.

Sequencing input: blood. The TCR sequence derives from a woman between 18 and 29 years old with Graves' ophthalmopathy. This chain uses TRBV4-2 with TRBJ1-2; 8 bases agree with TRBD1. The CDR3 reads CASSQDRGQREGYTF. In DNA form, the CDR3 reads TGTGCCAGCAGCCAAGACAGGGGGCAACGGGAGGGCTACACCTTC.